Following are 4 T cell receptor beta chains from one sample sequenced in a study of blood T cells in healthy people across ages (dated by TCRdb to the mid-2010s). Libraries were made using 5' RACE. TCRdb shows the sequencer as Illumina HiSeq 2500. A second PCR of about 7 to 12 cycles was performed with a sample-barcoded 5' primer and a J-beta primer mix. In-frame beta chains were kept once TCRdb had trimmed the public reads at Q25 with fastp and called clones with MiXCR. Every entry covers one CDR3 protein and lists the most common genes and DNA from its rows. The sample table lists approximately 730,000 distinct CDR3 sequences, more than 40% of them with a count of one. About 20% of the sample lies in the top ten. Input material: blood. Receptor source: a woman between 55 and 75 years old in good health.

The V call is TRBV19, the J call TRBJ2-6; the match to TRBD1 covers 7 bases. Germline V gene sequence: CDR1 LNHDA, CDR2 SQIVND (reference sequence). This CDR3 contains 17 residues. The V gene end was trimmed by 5 bases and the J gene end by 7 bases; junction bases not matched to a gene: 14. In DNA, the CDR3 is TGTGCCAGTAGTGCCCAATCGGGACAGTCCCTAGCCAACGTCCTGACTTTC. Its protein is CASSAQSGQSLANVLTF.

This clonotype came up once. The chain is built from TRBV11-2 and TRBJ1-1; D perhaps matches TRBD1 (5 bases). Trimming removed 1 base at V and 0 bases at J, with 9 bases between. Germline loops: CDR1 SGHAT, CDR2 FQNNGV. The CDR3 spans 15 residues. The CDR3 DNA is TGTGCCAGCAGCTTAGTGCGGGGACTGAACACTGAAGCTTTCTTT. This codes for CASSLVRGLNTEAFF.

This clonotype appeared many times. This rearrangement joins TRBV20-1 to TRBJ2-3, with a possible D match to TRBD1 (6 bases). V lost 3 bases and J lost 9, with 19 bases in between. CDR1 and CDR2 from the germline V gene are DFQATT and SNEGSKA (reference sequence). This CDR3 is built from 14 residues. The CDR3 protein is CSARQRGGIETQYF. The CDR3 nucleotides are TGCAGTGCTAGGCAACGAGGGGGAATAGAGACGCAGTATTTT.

CDR3 nucleotides: TGTGCCACCCAAACCCGGTCTGGGGCCAACGTCCTGACTTTC. Encoded protein: CATQTRSGANVLTF. The V and J genes are TRBV24-1 and TRBJ2-6, with unresolved D. The germline gives CDR1 KGHDR, CDR2 SFDVKD. The CDR3 extends over 14 amino acids. Trimming stripped 9 bases from V and 1 base from J, with 9 bases between.